These T cell receptor beta chains were read from a single sample in a study of blood T cells in healthy people across ages. TCRdb independently ran MiXCR on the 5' RACE reads; one entry per CDR3 protein. The table includes approximately 290,000 distinct CDR3 sequences, 25% to 30% detected once. The specimen was blood. The receptors derive from an older woman in good health. Each CDR3 is given with its conserved first and last residue. Each record gives: CDR3 protein, CDR3 DNA, clone size, V gene, J gene, D gene. A D gene is named only where the DNA matches it firmly. The listing skips clone size in some rows; elsewhere it reads once, few, many or a size class.

CDR3aa: CSVEGGGFQETQYF
CDR3nt: TGCAGCGTTGAAGGGGGGGGCTTCCAAGAGACCCAGTACTTC
abundance: few
v_gene: TRBV29-1
j_gene: TRBJ2-5
d_gene: .

CDR3aa: CASSWTGDYAFNEQFF
CDR3nt: TGTGCCAGCAGCTGGACAGGGGACTACGCCTTCAATGAGCAGTTCTTC
abundance: .
v_gene: TRBV7-2
j_gene: TRBJ2-1
d_gene: TRBD1

CDR3aa: CASSLSTGGNSPLHF
CDR3nt: TGTGCCAGCTCACTCTCGACAGGGGGAAATTCACCCCTCCACTTT
abundance: .
v_gene: TRBV18
j_gene: TRBJ1-6
d_gene: TRBD1

CDR3aa: CASIREGYGTEAFF
CDR3nt: TGTGCCAGCATCAGGGAAGGGTACGGCACTGAAGCTTTCTTT
abundance: .
v_gene: TRBV3-1
j_gene: TRBJ1-1
d_gene: .

CDR3aa: CSARELEGTGLWDTQYF
CDR3nt: TGCAGTGCTAGAGAACTCGAGGGCACGGGACTCTGGGATACGCAGTATTTT
abundance: .
v_gene: TRBV20-1
j_gene: TRBJ2-3
d_gene: .

CDR3aa: CASRMRNRVYEQYF
CDR3nt: TGTGCCAGCAGGATGCGCAACAGGGTCTACGAGCAGTACTTC
abundance: .
v_gene: TRBV28
j_gene: TRBJ2-7
d_gene: .

CDR3aa: CASSSLGRTGLAGGSYNEQFF
CDR3nt: TGTGCCAGCAGCTCCCTAGGCCGGACAGGACTAGCGGGCGGCTCCTACAATGAGCAGTTCTTC
abundance: .
v_gene: TRBV7-9
j_gene: TRBJ2-1
d_gene: TRBD2

CDR3aa: CASSLGAGAETYNEQLF
CDR3nt: TGTGCCAGCAGCTTAGGGGCGGGAGCTGAGACCTACAATGAGCAGCTCTTC
abundance: .
v_gene: TRBV7-9
j_gene: TRBJ2-1
d_gene: TRBD2

CDR3aa: CSARASGSYEQYF
CDR3nt: TGCAGTGCTAGAGCTAGCGGGAGTTACGAGCAGTACTTC
abundance: .
v_gene: TRBV20-1
j_gene: TRBJ2-7
d_gene: TRBD2

CDR3aa: CASSEPVAGRRTGELFF
CDR3nt: TGTGCCAGCAGCGAGCCTGTAGCGGGGAGGAGAACCGGGGAGCTGTTTTTT
abundance: .
v_gene: TRBV9
j_gene: TRBJ2-2
d_gene: TRBD2

CDR3aa: CASSQAGGWQETQYF
CDR3nt: TGTGCCAGCAGCCAAGCGGGAGGGTGGCAAGAGACCCAGTACTTC
abundance: few
v_gene: TRBV4-2
j_gene: TRBJ2-5
d_gene: TRBD2

CDR3aa: CACSGMGGAETQYF
CDR3nt: TGTGCCTGCAGCGGAATGGGGGGAGCAGAGACCCAGTACTTC
abundance: .
v_gene: TRBV7-6
j_gene: TRBJ2-5
d_gene: .

CDR3aa: CSARGLREDIIYEQYF
CDR3nt: TGCAGTGCTAGAGGACTAAGAGAGGACATTATCTACGAGCAGTACTTC
abundance: .
v_gene: TRBV20-1
j_gene: TRBJ2-7
d_gene: .

CDR3aa: CASAQGGHNEKLFF
CDR3nt: TGTGCCAGCGCCCAAGGGGGCCACAATGAAAAACTGTTTTTT
abundance: many
v_gene: TRBV28
j_gene: TRBJ1-4
d_gene: TRBD1

CDR3aa: CASSEGTGSYYEQYF
CDR3nt: TGTGCCAGCAGTGAAGGCACAGGGAGTTACTACGAGCAGTACTTC
abundance: few
v_gene: TRBV6-1
j_gene: TRBJ2-7
d_gene: .

CDR3aa: CASSQDRGQIYNEQFF
CDR3nt: TGCGCCAGCAGCCAAGATCGGGGACAGATATACAATGAGCAGTTCTTC
abundance: .
v_gene: TRBV4-3
j_gene: TRBJ2-1
d_gene: TRBD1

CDR3aa: CASSYSSGQETQYF
CDR3nt: TGTGCCAGCAGCTACTCTAGCGGCCAAGAGACCCAGTACTTC
abundance: .
v_gene: TRBV7-2
j_gene: TRBJ2-5
d_gene: TRBD2

CDR3aa: CASSQEDRGNSPLHF
CDR3nt: TGCGCCAGCAGCCAAGAGGACAGGGGTAATTCACCCCTCCACTTT
abundance: few
v_gene: TRBV4-3
j_gene: TRBJ1-6
d_gene: TRBD1

CDR3aa: CSGLAAKSIQYF
CDR3nt: TGCAGTGGACTAGCGGCCAAAAGCATTCAGTACTTC
abundance: .
v_gene: TRBV20-1
j_gene: TRBJ2-4
d_gene: TRBD2

CDR3aa: CSARHVRGFGEKLFF
CDR3nt: TGCAGTGCTAGACACGTCAGGGGATTTGGGGAAAAACTGTTTTTT
abundance: few
v_gene: TRBV20-1
j_gene: TRBJ1-4
d_gene: .

CDR3aa: CASSSWQQETQYF
CDR3nt: TGTGCCAGCAGTTCTTGGCAGCAAGAGACCCAGTACTTC
abundance: few
v_gene: TRBV28
j_gene: TRBJ2-5
d_gene: .

CDR3aa: CSAREVGGLEETQYF
CDR3nt: TGCAGTGCTAGAGAGGTGGGAGGGCTGGAAGAGACCCAGTACTTC
abundance: .
v_gene: TRBV20-1
j_gene: TRBJ2-5
d_gene: TRBD2

CDR3aa: CASSLGDKHNEQFF
CDR3nt: TGCGCCAGCAGCTTAGGGGATAAACACAATGAGCAGTTCTTC
abundance: .
v_gene: TRBV5-1
j_gene: TRBJ2-1
d_gene: .

CDR3aa: CASSNSGNSGNTIYF
CDR3nt: TGTGCCAGCTCTAATTCGGGGAATTCTGGAAACACCATATATTTT
abundance: .
v_gene: TRBV6-1
j_gene: TRBJ1-3
d_gene: .

CDR3aa: CASSETPGQGEADTQYF
CDR3nt: TGTGCCAGCAGTGAGACACCGGGACAGGGGGAGGCAGATACGCAGTATTTT
abundance: .
v_gene: TRBV28
j_gene: TRBJ2-3
d_gene: TRBD1

CDR3aa: CASSTGTSGSNGYEQYF
CDR3nt: TGTGCCAGCAGTACGGGGACTAGCGGTTCGAATGGCTACGAGCAGTACTTC
abundance: .
v_gene: TRBV6-1
j_gene: TRBJ2-7
d_gene: TRBD2

CDR3aa: CSARVSSGGLTSEQYF
CDR3nt: TGCAGTGCTAGAGTAAGTTCAGGAGGACTAACCTCCGAGCAGTACTTC
abundance: .
v_gene: TRBV20-1
j_gene: TRBJ2-7
d_gene: .

CDR3aa: CASSPPDKSPNSPLHF
CDR3nt: TGTGCCAGCAGTCCGCCAGACAAAAGTCCCAATTCACCCCTCCACTTT
abundance: many
v_gene: TRBV2
j_gene: TRBJ1-6
d_gene: .